This T cell receptor beta chain emerged from a study of graft-versus-host responses after intestinal transplantation. Study details: Every transplant recipient was induced with anti-thymocyte globulin, then maintained on tacrolimus and steroids for about 3 years.

Study-wide results and limits: Among circulating GvH clones, peak levels were associated with early post-transplant declines in HvG clones. Among recipient marrow samples, GvH clones were found; some appeared first in ileum or blood. Some patients had graft-donor T cell macrochimerism, and their allografts showed high graft-versus-host to host-versus-graft clonal ratios.

This clone was observed a single time. Its antigen remains unidentified. This CDR3 is built from 15 residues. Germline loops: CDR1 SGHTA, CDR2 FQGTGA. With 5 bases removed from V and 2 bases from J, the gap between germline ends came to 13 bases. Clones were read by immunoSEQ multiplex PCR, and TCRdb kept only the in-frame ones, dropping some. The sample lists tens of thousands of clones; over 90% were seen once. The sequencing here drew on unstimulated CD4+ T cells sorted from spleen or lymph node cells, taken before transplant. This chain joins TRBV7-3 and TRBJ2-1; a possible D gene is TRBD2 (5 bases). This sequence originates from a human donor who was the organ donor for an intestinal transplant. CDR3 loop: CASSPGSFPYNEQFF. CDR3 DNA: TGTGCCAGCAGCCCGGGGAGCTTTCCCTACAATGAGCAGTTCTTC.